These 2 T cell receptor beta chains were sequenced from one sample in a study of regulatory T cells in long-lasting Graves disease. CDR3-region Arm-PCR and iRepertoire HTBI primers produced the TCR beta libraries. Each CDR3 protein is one row after TCRdb ran MiXCR on the multiplex PCR reads. The table has about 460,000 distinct CDR3 sequences, approximately 23% seen once. Time point: persistent/refractory GD, antithyroid drugs over 5 years with positive TRAb. Extracted RNA from PBMCs served as the source of the TCR library. The source material was peripheral blood mononuclear cells (PBMCs), sampled when the disease was refractory, from a patient treated with antithyroid drugs. These receptors came from a female donor with Graves disease.

Concerning this clonotype itself: A read error is possible here, since a much larger clone lies one base away. Without the conserved terminal phenylalanine or tryptophan, this CDR3 likely stems from a read error. The chain couples TRBV6-1 to TRBJ2-5; 9 bases match TRBD1. This CDR3 spans 15 amino acids. CDR1 MNHNS and CDR2 SASEGT come from the germline V gene. J lost 4 bases, V lost 4 bases, and 7 bases had no gene match. CDR3 residues: CASSVLQGAGETQYL. DNA for the CDR3: TGTGCCAGCAGTGTCCTACAGGGGGCAGGAGAGACCCAGTACCTC.

This clonotype has just a few counts. V gene TRBV27 combines with J gene TRBJ1-5; 7 bases line up with TRBD1. The germline CDR1 and CDR2 sequences are MNHEY and SMNVEV (reference sequence). The CDR3 covers 14 residues. V trimming: 2 bases; J trimming: 6 bases; junction bases outside the gene matches: 4. The CDR3 sequence: CASSLDRDGQPQHF. CDR3 nucleotides: TGTGCCAGCAGTTTAGACAGGGATGGTCAGCCCCAGCATTTT.